The 13 T cell receptor beta chains reported below all come from one sample, sequenced in a study of early T cells in non-severe SARS-CoV-2 infection. TCRdb recomputed calls from the 5' RACE reads with MiXCR, one row per CDR3 protein. The sample contains about 50,000 distinct CDR3 sequences, over 13% of which appear only once. The input for sequencing was whole blood, taken at baseline. Source of these receptors: an adult who was a healthcare worker with PCR-confirmed SARS-CoV-2 infection or an uninfected control (not recorded which).

This clonotype was seen ten or more times. The chain joins TRBV12-3 or TRBV12-4 to TRBJ2-1, with 8 positions matching TRBD2. This CDR3 is built from 15 residues. The V segment lost 0 bases and the J segment 5 bases; nucleotides outside the gene matches: 3. The CDR3 coding sequence is TGTGCCAGCAGTTTAGCTAGCGGGACTGACAATGAGCAGTTCTTC. Residues: CASSLASGTDNEQFF.

This clonotype was picked up a small number of times. The CDR3 region has the DNA TGTGCCAGCAGCCACGGGACAGGGAATGGCTACACCTTC. Translating it yields CASSHGTGNGYTF. This chain links TRBV3-1 with TRBJ1-2; the match to TRBD1 covers 9 bases. Germline lookup yields CDR1 LGHDT and CDR2 YNNKEL (reference sequence). Trimming at V came to 3 bases and at J to 6 bases, leaving 2 bases not matched to a gene. This CDR3 contains 13 residues.

This clonotype has a handful of counts. J is TRBJ2-2 and V is TRBV6-1; TRBD1 matches at 9 bases. The length of the CDR3 is 17 residues. V lost 1 base, J lost 3 bases, and 6 bases stayed unmatched. Germline-derived CDR1 and CDR2 are MNHNS and SASEGT. CDR3 residues: CASSEVTGGEDTGELFF. The DNA of the CDR3 is TGTGCCAGCAGTGAAGTAACAGGGGGCGAAGACACCGGGGAGCTGTTTTTT.

The gene calls are TRBV15 and TRBJ2-7; D is possibly TRBD1 (5 bases). V was pared by 0 bases and J by 5 bases, with 11 bases between. Germline CDR1 and CDR2: LNHNV and YYDKDF (reference sequence). This CDR3 region has 14 residues. Here the CDR3 DNA reads TGTGCCACCAGCAGAGATTTGGGGCACGACGAGCAGTACTTC. Translating it yields CATSRDLGHDEQYF. The complete variable domain, with remaining parts taken from reference TRBV15 and TRBJ2-7, reads DAMVIQNPRYQVTQFGKPVTLSCSQTLNHNVMYWYQQKSSQAPKLLFHYYDKDFNNEADTPDNFQSRRPNTSFCFLDIRSPGLGDTAMYLCATSRDLGHDEQYFGPGTRLTVT.

There are a few counts of this clonotype. V gene TRBV24-1 combines with J gene TRBJ2-1, with a weak D call TRBD2 (6 bases). V was shortened by 2 bases and J by 5 bases, with 9 bases between the two germline ends. The CDR3 is 14 amino acids. The germline V gene encodes CDR1 KGHDR and CDR2 SFDVKD. CDR3 nucleotides: TGTGCCACCAGTGATTCGGGACTCCACAATGAGCAGTTCTTC. It encodes CATSDSGLHNEQFF.

The chain has TRBV20-1 and TRBJ2-2, with TRBD1 identical over 10 bases. J gave up 7 bases and V 1 base, and 6 bases lay outside the gene matches. There are 15 residues in the CDR3. Germline assignment: CDR1 DFQATT and CDR2 SNEGSKA (reference sequence). CDR3 loop: CSARGRQGAGGELFF. Here the CDR3 DNA reads TGCAGTGCTAGAGGGCGACAGGGGGCTGGCGGGGAGCTGTTTTTT.

This clonotype was picked up a small number of times. The chain joins TRBV7-2 to TRBJ1-6; unclear D gene. The CDR3 covers 13 residues. V was pared by 9 bases and J by 8 bases, with 14 bases between. From germline, CDR1 is SGHTA and CDR2 FQGNSA. CDR3 amino acids: CASNTRMDSPLHF. The CDR3 bases are TGTGCCAGTAATACCAGAATGGATTCACCCCTCCACTTT.

The chain couples TRBV30 to TRBJ1-4; D not certain. V lost 5 bases, J lost 5 bases, and 9 bases lay in between. CDR3 size: 12 residues. Germline V gene sequence: CDR1 GTSNPN, CDR2 SVGIG (reference sequence). CDR3 nucleotide sequence: TGTGCCTGGTCACACGGGAATGAAAAACTGTTTTTT. This gives the protein CAWSHGNEKLFF.

The chain couples TRBV4-1 to TRBJ2-1; D is perhaps TRBD2 (6 bases). Germline V gene data show CDR1 as MGHRA and CDR2 as YSYEKL. V was clipped by 0 bases and J by 3 bases, with 15 bases between them. The CDR3 contains 17 residues. CDR3 bases: TGCGCCAGCAGCCAAGAGAAAGGGGCAGCGGGCTACAATGAGCAGTTCTTC. This codes for CASSQEKGAAGYNEQFF.

There are a few counts of this clonotype. V gene TRBV4-1 combines with J gene TRBJ2-7; 12 bases match TRBD2. Germline V gene data show CDR1 as MGHRA and CDR2 as YSYEKL. This CDR3 comprises 18 residues. With 3 bases clipped from V and 4 bases from J, the junction kept 13 bases outside the gene matches. The CDR3 region is CASSQDGEGLAGFYEQYF. The CDR3 coding sequence is TGCGCCAGCAGCCAGGACGGGGAAGGACTAGCGGGATTTTACGAGCAGTACTTC.

The V gene is TRBV30, the J gene TRBJ2-2; no firm D call. The germline V and J ends were trimmed by 0 bases and 8 bases, with 10 bases remaining between them. The CDR3 length is 13 residues. Germline V gene data show CDR1 as GTSNPN and CDR2 as SVGIG (reference sequence). In nucleotides, the CDR3 is TGTGCCTGGAGTGTCTCGGGTCTGGGGGAGCTGTTTTTT. Its protein product is CAWSVSGLGELFF.

This clonotype was seen a few times. The chain employs TRBV4-1 and TRBJ1-6, with TRBD1 matching over 7 bases. Trimming removed 4 bases from V and 5 bases from J; junction bases left unmatched: 8. The germline gives CDR1 MGHRA, CDR2 YSYEKL. CDR3 length: 16 amino acids. This CDR3 is CASSRGEGANNSPLHF. In DNA form, the CDR3 reads TGCGCCAGCAGCCGTGGGGAGGGGGCCAATAATTCACCCCTCCACTTT.

The chain employs TRBV4-1 and TRBJ2-1; TRBD2 agrees at 10 bases. The germline V gene has CDR1 MGHRA and CDR2 YSYEKL. Germline trimming cut 2 bases from V and 9 bases from J; bases unmatched to any gene: 10. The CDR3 contains 16 residues. The CDR3 loop reads CASSQLGLAGAGEQFF. CDR3 bases: TGCGCCAGCAGCCAACTTGGTCTAGCGGGGGCTGGTGAGCAGTTCTTC.